This entry is about one TCR beta chain. Antigen specificity is unknown. The sample belongs to a study of cytomegalovirus exposure and HLA in healthy donors. Study in general: Around 80 million unique TCRs from HLA-typed donors were held in an early data release. Regarding the study as a whole: High specificity and sensitivity for cytomegalovirus status were reported for the classifier.

This PCR relied on a set of 60 Vbeta primers and 13 Jbeta primers. Profiling relied on immunoSEQ multiplex PCR, and the TCRdb table lists in-frame clones only, not all of them. Of fewer than 200,000 clones listed, about four fifths are singletons. The CDR3 is 20 amino acids. Source material: PBMCs. This TCR came from a woman between 18 and 30 years old in good health and CMV-seronegative. V usage is TRBV21-1 and J usage is TRBJ2-1; the table gives TRBD2 as D, unverified against the DNA. TRBV21-1 is described as a pseudogene. DNA for the CDR3: TGTGCCAGCAGCAAAGGGCCCGCGCGAGCGGGGGGAAGCTCCTACAATGAGCAGTTCTTC. This gives the protein CASSKGPARAGGSSYNEQFF.